The rows below give T cell receptor beta chains drawn from one sample of a study of T cells in Graves' hyperthyroidism and ophthalmopathy. TCRdb ran MiXCR on the multiplex PCR reads and lists one entry per CDR3 protein. The table includes about half a million distinct CDR3 sequences, roughly 16% detected once. Specimen: blood. The source is a woman in her thirties with Graves' ophthalmopathy. CDR3s include the opening cysteine and the closing phenylalanine or tryptophan. The order of the fields is V gene, clone size, J gene, D gene, CDR3 DNA, CDR3 protein. A D gene is named only where the DNA matches it firmly. Part of the rows lack a size; the others show once, few, many or a class for expanded clones.

TRBV20-1	many	TRBJ2-1	.	TGCAGTGCTAGAGGTGAAGACTCCGGGTCCCTTAGGTACAATGAGCAGTTCTTC	CSARGEDSGSLRYNEQFF
TRBV6-2/TRBV6-3	.	TRBJ2-2	.	TGTGCCAGCAGTTTCCGGACCTCGAACACCGGGGAGCTGTTTTTT	CASSFRTSNTGELFF
TRBV20-1	.	TRBJ2-2	.	TGCAGTGCTGGGATGGGGAGTGGGGAGTTGTTTTTT	CSAGMGSGELFF
TRBV6-1	.	TRBJ2-2	TRBD2	TGTGCCAGCAATTTAGCGGGAGGAAGCGGGGAGCTGTTTTTT	CASNLAGGSGELFF
TRBV20-1	many	TRBJ2-7	TRBD2	TGCAGTGCTAGCGGGCTAGCGGGAGTTTGGAACGAGCAGTACTTC	CSASGLAGVWNEQYF
TRBV2	many	TRBJ1-5	.	TGTGCCAGCAGTGGGCAGGGGACGTATGGTCAGCCCCAGCATTTT	CASSGQGTYGQPQHF
TRBV3-1	.	TRBJ1-5	.	TGTGCCAGCAGCCAGGACGTCCAATTGGGACAGCCCCAGCATTTT	CASSQDVQLGQPQHF
TRBV5-1	many	TRBJ2-7	.	TGCGCCAGCAGCTTGGCAAAGGGGAGCGGCGGCTACGAGCAGTACTTC	CASSLAKGSGGYEQYF
TRBV2	many	TRBJ1-2	.	TGTGCCAGCAGTAGTGACACAGACAATGGCTACACCTTC	CASSSDTDNGYTF
TRBV13	many	TRBJ2-7	.	TGTGCCAGCAGCTTAGGCCCAAGCGGGCTATACGAGCAGTACTTC	CASSLGPSGLYEQYF
TRBV7-9	.	TRBJ1-3	.	TGTGCCAGCAGCTTAGGGGTCCGATCTGGAAACACCATATATTTT	CASSLGVRSGNTIYF
TRBV27	many	TRBJ2-7	.	TGTGCCAGCAGTACGAACCGGGACAGAGGCTCGGGGGCGAACGAGCAGTACTTC	CASSTNRDRGSGANEQYF
TRBV6-5	few	TRBJ1-3	TRBD1	TGTGCCAGCAGTTACTCGGACAGGAGCTCTGGAAACACCATATATTTT	CASSYSDRSSGNTIYF
TRBV29-1	many	TRBJ2-2	.	TGCAGCGTTGAAACAGGGATCGGGGAGCTGTTTTTT	CSVETGIGELFF
TRBV5-1	many	TRBJ2-3	TRBD2	TGTGCCAGCAGCTTAGCGCTGGCGGGAGGCACAGATACGCAGTATTTT	CASSLALAGGTDTQYF
TRBV5-5	once	TRBJ2-3	.	TGTGCCAGCAGCTTGGAAGGGGCACACGGCACAGATACGCAGTATTTT	CASSLEGAHGTDTQYF
TRBV20-1	many	TRBJ1-4	.	TGCAGTGCTAGCCAGGGGCAAGTTGAAAAACTGTTTTTT	CSASQGQVEKLFF
TRBV28	.	TRBJ2-7	TRBD2	TGTGCCAGCAGACCAGCGGGAGTCCCCTACGAGCAGTACTTC	CASRPAGVPYEQYF
TRBV5-1	.	TRBJ2-3	.	TGCGCCAGCAGCTTGGAGGGGACCCCGACAGATACGCAGTATTTT	CASSLEGTPTDTQYF
TRBV7-9	many	TRBJ2-1	.	TGTGCCAGCAGCCCTTCGGGCCGGTACAATGAGCAGTTCTTC	CASSPSGRYNEQFF
TRBV19	.	TRBJ2-3	TRBD1	TGTGCCAGTACCCCTACAGGGGGAAGTACAGATACGCAGTATTTT	CASTPTGGSTDTQYF
TRBV20-1	.	TRBJ2-1	TRBD2	TGCAGTGCTAGAGTCCTAGCGGGAGCAGCCAATGAGCAGTTCTTC	CSARVLAGAANEQFF
TRBV4-1	.	TRBJ2-7	TRBD2	TGCGCCAGCAGCCCAGGACTAGTGATCTACGAGCAGTACTTC	CASSPGLVIYEQYF
TRBV28	.	TRBJ2-5	TRBD2	TGTGCCAGCAGACCCCCGGGACTAGCGGGAGGACAGGAGACCCAGTACTTC	CASRPPGLAGGQETQYF
TRBV20-1	.	TRBJ2-7	.	TGCAGTGCCCGAGCTAGCGCGTACTACGAGCAGTACTTC	CSARASAYYEQYF
TRBV28	many	TRBJ1-1	.	TGTGCCAGCAGTCAGACAGGTAGCATGAACACTGAAGCTTTCTTT	CASSQTGSMNTEAFF
TRBV3-1	many	TRBJ1-2	TRBD1	TGTGCCAGCAGCCAACTGGGACAGCAGAACTATGGCTACACCTTC	CASSQLGQQNYGYTF
TRBV5-1	many	TRBJ2-4	.	TGCGCCAGCAGCTTGGAGGGGAGGATAGACATTCAGTACTTC	CASSLEGRIDIQYF
TRBV2	.	TRBJ2-2	TRBD2	TGTGCCAGCAAGAGAGAAGCGGGAGTGACCGGGGAGCTGTTTTTT	CASKREAGVTGELFF
TRBV6-1	.	TRBJ1-6	.	TGTGCCAGCAGTCGGAGGTCTCCGGCGGATTCACCCCTCCACTTT	CASSRRSPADSPLHF
TRBV29-1	.	TRBJ2-1	.	TGCAGCGTTGGGGACAAGAGGGGCGAGCAGTTCTTC	CSVGDKRGEQFF
TRBV20-1	few	TRBJ2-2	.	TGCAGTGCTAGTCGTAACTGGGCAGGGGCCGGGGAGCTGTTTTTT	CSASRNWAGAGELFF
TRBV3-1	many	TRBJ2-3	.	TGTGCCAGCAGCTTATTAGGCGCAGATACGCAGTATTTT	CASSLLGADTQYF
TRBV27	few	TRBJ1-5	.	TGTGCCAGCAGGGCAGCCGTTTATAGCAATCAGCCCCAGCATTTT	CASRAAVYSNQPQHF
TRBV6-1	many	TRBJ2-7	.	TGTGCCAGCAGTGGTTTTACGAGCTCCTACGAGCAGTACTTC	CASSGFTSSYEQYF
TRBV20-1	many	TRBJ2-7	TRBD1	TGCAGTGCTAGCGTTCCGGACAGGGGTTACGAGCAGTACTTC	CSASVPDRGYEQYF
TRBV20-1	many	TRBJ2-7	TRBD2	TGCAGTGCCCAGGGTAGCCCGGGAGGAGTTTACGAGCAGTACTTC	CSAQGSPGGVYEQYF